This T cell receptor (beta chain) stems from a study of blood T cell repertoires in COVID-19. Whole-study context: Sites across the United States, Italy and Spain contributed samples from acute and convalescent COVID-19.

The table came from immunoSEQ multiplex PCR; TCRdb's copy has only in-frame clones and leaves some out. The sample lists around 12,000 clones; roughly 88% were seen once. Germline loops: CDR1 LNHDA, CDR2 SQIVND (reference sequence). J was trimmed by 9 bases and V by 5 bases; bases with no gene match: 11. The CDR3 spans 14 residues. The sequence derives from a human donor in a cohort sampled during active COVID-19. The chain employs TRBV19 and TRBJ2-7; 9 bases fit TRBD1. The sample was peripheral blood. CDR3 DNA: TGTGCCAGTAGTGTCCGGGACAGGGACGTCGTGCAGTACTTC. Amino acids: CASSVRDRDVVQYF.